A single TCR beta chain is shown here with its context. TCRdb reprocessed the 5' RACE reads with MiXCR, giving one entry per CDR3 protein. The sample contains some 20,000 distinct CDR3 sequences, roughly 19% of which appear only once. Trimming cost V 2 bases and J 0 bases, with 11 bases left between them. The CDR3 totals 16 residues. This entry belongs to a study of HIV-infected patients and healthy controls. The chain carries TRBV12-3 or TRBV12-4 and TRBJ1-5; possibly TRBD1 for D (5 bases). The TCR sequence derives from a human donor in good health. The sample comprised CD8+ T cells from blood. The CDR3 protein is CASSLSWGYSNQPQHF. CDR3 nucleotide sequence: TGTGCCAGCAGTTTAAGTTGGGGCTATAGCAATCAGCCCCAGCATTTT.